What follows is one T cell receptor beta chain and its context. Its antigen is currently unknown. CDR1 SGHNT and CDR2 YENEEA come from the germline V gene. V was pared by 5 bases and J by 2 bases, with 16 bases between. The CDR3 runs to 15 residues. This sample is part of a study of T cell repertoires in cytomegalovirus infection. TCRdb reprocessed the reads with MiXCR, giving one entry per CDR3 protein. The repertoire includes roughly 500,000 distinct CDR3 sequences, 30% to 40% of them detected once, and roughly 15% sits in the top ten. The receptor was derived from a human donor in good health (CMV status not recorded). Some clones in this sample may be carry-over from other donors' samples. The J gene is TRBJ2-7, the V gene TRBV11-3; either TRBD1 or TRBD2 may fit D (5 bases each). This specimen was cultured PBMCs, taken from culture after CMV antigen stimulation. CDR3 bases: TGTGCCAGCAGCGGGGGAGAGGGCGGTCCCTACGAGCAGTACTTC. Its protein is CASSGGEGGPYEQYF. Full variable domain (missing parts from reference TRBV11-3 and TRBJ2-7): EAGVVQSPRYKIIEKKQPVAFWCNPISGHNTLYWYLQNLGQGPELLIRYENEEAVDDSQLPKDRFSAERLKGVDSTLKIQPAELGDSAVYLCASSGGEGGPYEQYFGPGTRLTVT.